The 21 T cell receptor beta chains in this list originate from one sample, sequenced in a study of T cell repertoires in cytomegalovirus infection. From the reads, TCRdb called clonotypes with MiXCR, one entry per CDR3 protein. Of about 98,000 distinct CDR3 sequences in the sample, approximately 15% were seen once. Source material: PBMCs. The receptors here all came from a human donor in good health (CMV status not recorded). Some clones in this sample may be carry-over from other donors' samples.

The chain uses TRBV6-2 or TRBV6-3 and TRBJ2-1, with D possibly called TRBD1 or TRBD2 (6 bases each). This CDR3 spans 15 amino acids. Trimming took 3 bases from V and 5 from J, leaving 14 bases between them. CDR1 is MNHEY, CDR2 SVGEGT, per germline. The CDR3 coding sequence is TGTGCCAGCAGTTATCCGAGGGGGGACAACAATGAGCAGTTCTTC. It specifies CASSYPRGDNNEQFF.

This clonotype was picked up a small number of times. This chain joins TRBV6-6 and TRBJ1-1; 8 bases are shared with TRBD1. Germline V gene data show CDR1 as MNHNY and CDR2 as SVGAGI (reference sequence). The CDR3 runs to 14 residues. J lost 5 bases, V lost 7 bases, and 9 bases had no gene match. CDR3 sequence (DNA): TGTGCCAGCATCCAAGCAGGGGGCGAGACTGAAGCTTTCTTT. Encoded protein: CASIQAGGETEAFF.

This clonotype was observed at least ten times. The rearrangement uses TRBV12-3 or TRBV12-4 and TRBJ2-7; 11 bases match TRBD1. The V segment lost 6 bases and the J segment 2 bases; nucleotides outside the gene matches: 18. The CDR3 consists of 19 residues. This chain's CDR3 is CASSASSGQGEKKPYEQYF. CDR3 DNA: TGTGCCAGCAGCGCGAGTTCGGGACAGGGGGAAAAGAAACCCTACGAGCAGTACTTC.

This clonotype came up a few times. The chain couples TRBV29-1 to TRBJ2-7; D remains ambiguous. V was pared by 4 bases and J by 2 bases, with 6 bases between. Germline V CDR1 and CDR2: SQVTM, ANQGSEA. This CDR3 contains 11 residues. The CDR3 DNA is TGCAGCGTTGCGGTAGCCTACGAGCAGTACTTC. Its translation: CSVAVAYEQYF.

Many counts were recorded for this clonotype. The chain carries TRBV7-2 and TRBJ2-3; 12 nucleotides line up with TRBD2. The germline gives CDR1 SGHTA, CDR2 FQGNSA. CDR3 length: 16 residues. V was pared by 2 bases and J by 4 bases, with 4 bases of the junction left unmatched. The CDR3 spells CASSLSPSGGADTQYF. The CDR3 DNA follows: TGTGCCAGCAGCTTATCCCCTAGCGGGGGGGCAGATACGCAGTATTTT.

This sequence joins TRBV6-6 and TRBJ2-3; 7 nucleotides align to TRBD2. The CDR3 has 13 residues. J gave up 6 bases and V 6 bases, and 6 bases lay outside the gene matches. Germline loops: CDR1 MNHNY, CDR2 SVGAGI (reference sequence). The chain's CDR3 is CASRAGEWDTQYF. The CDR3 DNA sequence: TGTGCCAGCAGGGCGGGGGAATGGGATACGCAGTATTTT.

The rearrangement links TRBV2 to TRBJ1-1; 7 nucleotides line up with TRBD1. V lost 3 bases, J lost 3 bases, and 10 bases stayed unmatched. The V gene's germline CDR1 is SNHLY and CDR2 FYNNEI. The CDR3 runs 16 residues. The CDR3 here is CASSERRGLGDTEAFF. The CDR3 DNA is TGTGCCAGCAGTGAGAGAAGGGGGCTAGGGGACACTGAAGCTTTCTTT. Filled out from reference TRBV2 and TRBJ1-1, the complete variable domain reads EPEVTQTPSHQVTQMGQEVILRCVPISNHLYFYWYRQILGQKVEFLVSFYNNEISEKSEIFDDQFSVERPDGSNFTLKIRSTKLEDSAMYFCASSERRGLGDTEAFFGQGTRLTVV.

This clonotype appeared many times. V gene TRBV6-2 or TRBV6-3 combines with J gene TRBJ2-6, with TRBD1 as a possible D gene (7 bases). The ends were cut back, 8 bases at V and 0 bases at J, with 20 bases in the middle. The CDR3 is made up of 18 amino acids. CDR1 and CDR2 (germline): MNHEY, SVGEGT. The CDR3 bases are TGTGCCAGCTCCTCGAGACAGGGAGGTGGCTCTGGGGCCAACGTCCTGACTTTC. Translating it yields CASSSRQGGGSGANVLTF.

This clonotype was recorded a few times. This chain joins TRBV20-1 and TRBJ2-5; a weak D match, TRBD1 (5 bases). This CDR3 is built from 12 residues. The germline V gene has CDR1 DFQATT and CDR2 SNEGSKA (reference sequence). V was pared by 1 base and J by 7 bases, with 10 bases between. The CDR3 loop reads CSARAVTGTQYF. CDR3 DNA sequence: TGCAGTGCTAGAGCAGTCACAGGGACCCAGTACTTC.

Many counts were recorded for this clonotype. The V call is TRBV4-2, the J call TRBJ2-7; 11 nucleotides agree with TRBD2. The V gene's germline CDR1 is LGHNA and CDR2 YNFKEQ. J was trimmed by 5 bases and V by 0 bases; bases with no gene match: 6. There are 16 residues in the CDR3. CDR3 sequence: CASSQDPSGGSNEQYF. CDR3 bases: TGTGCCAGCAGCCAAGACCCTAGCGGGGGGTCCAACGAGCAGTACTTC.

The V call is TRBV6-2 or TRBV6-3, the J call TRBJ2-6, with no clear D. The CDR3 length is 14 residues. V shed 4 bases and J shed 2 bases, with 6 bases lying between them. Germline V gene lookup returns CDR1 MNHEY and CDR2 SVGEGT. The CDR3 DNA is TGTGCCAGCAGTTTACTTCCTGGGGCCAACGTCCTGACTTTC. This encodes CASSLLPGANVLTF.

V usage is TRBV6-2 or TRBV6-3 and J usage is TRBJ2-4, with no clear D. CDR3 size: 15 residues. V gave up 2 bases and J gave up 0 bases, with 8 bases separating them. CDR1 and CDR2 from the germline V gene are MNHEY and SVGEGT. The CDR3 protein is CASSYGPLAKNIQYF. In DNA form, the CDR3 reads TGTGCCAGCAGTTACGGACCATTAGCCAAAAACATTCAGTACTTC.

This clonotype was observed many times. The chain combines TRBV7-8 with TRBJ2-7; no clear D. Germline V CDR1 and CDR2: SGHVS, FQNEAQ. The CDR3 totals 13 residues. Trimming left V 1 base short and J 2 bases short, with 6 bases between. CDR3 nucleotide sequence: TGTGCCAGCAGCTTAGGGCAGCCCTACGAGCAGTACTTC. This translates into CASSLGQPYEQYF.

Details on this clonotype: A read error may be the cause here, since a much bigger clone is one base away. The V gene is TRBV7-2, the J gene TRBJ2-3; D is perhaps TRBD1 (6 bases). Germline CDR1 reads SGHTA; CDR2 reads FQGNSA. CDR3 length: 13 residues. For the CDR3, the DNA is TGTGCCAGCAGCGTCAGGGGCACAGATATGCAGTATTTT. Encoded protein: CASSVRGTDMQYF.

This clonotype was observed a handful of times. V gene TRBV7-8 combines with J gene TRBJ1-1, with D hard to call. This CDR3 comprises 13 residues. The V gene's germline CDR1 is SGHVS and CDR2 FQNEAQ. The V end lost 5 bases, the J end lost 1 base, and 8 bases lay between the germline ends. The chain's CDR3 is CASSQTRNTEAFF. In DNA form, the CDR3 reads TGTGCCAGCAGCCAGACACGGAACACTGAAGCTTTCTTT.

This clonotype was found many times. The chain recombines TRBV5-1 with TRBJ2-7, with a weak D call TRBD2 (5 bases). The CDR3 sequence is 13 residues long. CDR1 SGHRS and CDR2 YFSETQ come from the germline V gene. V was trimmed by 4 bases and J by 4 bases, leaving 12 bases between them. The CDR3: CASSPGLGYEQYF. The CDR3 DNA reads TGCGCCAGCAGCCCCGGACTGGGGTACGAGCAGTACTTC.

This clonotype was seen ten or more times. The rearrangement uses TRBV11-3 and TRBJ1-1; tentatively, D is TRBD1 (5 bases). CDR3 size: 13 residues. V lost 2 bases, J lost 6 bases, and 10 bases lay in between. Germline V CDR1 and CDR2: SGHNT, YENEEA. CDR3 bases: TGTGCCAGCAGCTTAACTGGGGCAGCTGAAGCTTTCTTT. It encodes CASSLTGAAEAFF.

The CDR3 spells CASRTGGLYEQYF. The CDR3 region has the DNA TGTGCCAGCAGGACAGGGGGCCTCTACGAGCAGTACTTC. The V gene is TRBV28, the J gene TRBJ2-7; TRBD1 matches at 10 bases. The germline V gene has CDR1 MDHEN and CDR2 SYDVKM. The V and J ends lost 6 bases and 3 bases, in that order; junction bases with no gene match: 2. This CDR3 has 13 amino acids.

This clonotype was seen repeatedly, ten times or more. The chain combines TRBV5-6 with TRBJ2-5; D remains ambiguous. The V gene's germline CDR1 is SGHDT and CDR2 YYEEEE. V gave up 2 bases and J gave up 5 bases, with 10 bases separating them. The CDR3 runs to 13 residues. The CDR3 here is CASSFSSPETQYF. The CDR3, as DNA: TGTGCCAGCAGCTTCAGTAGCCCGGAGACCCAGTACTTC.

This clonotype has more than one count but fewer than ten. CDR3 amino acids: CASSLIGLASEAFF. CDR3 DNA sequence: TGTGCCAGCAGCTTAATCGGGTTGGCCTCTGAAGCTTTCTTT. The chain joins TRBV5-8 to TRBJ1-1, with D hard to call. The CDR3 has 14 amino acids. The V gene lost 2 bases and the J gene lost 6 bases, with 14 bases spanning the gap. Germline V gene data show CDR1 as SGHTS and CDR2 as YDEGEE.

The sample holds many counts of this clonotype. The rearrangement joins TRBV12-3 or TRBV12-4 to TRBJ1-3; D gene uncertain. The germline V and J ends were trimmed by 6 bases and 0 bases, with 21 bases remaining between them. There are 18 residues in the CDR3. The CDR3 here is CASRRTMSFPSSGNTIYF. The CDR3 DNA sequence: TGTGCCAGCAGGCGGACGATGAGCTTTCCAAGCTCTGGAAACACCATATATTTT.